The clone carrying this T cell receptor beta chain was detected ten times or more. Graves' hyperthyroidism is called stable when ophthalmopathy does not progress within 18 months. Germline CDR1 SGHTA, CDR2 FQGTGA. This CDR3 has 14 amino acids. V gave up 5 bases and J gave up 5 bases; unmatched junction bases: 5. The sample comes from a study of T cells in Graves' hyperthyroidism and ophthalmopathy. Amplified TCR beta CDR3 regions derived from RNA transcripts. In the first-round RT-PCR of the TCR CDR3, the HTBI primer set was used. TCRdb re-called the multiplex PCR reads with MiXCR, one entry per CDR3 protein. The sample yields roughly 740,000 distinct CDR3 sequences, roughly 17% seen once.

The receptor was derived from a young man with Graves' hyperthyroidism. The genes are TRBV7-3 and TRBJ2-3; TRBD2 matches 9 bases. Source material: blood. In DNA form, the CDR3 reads TGTGCCAGCAGCATTAGCGGGAGACTAGATACGCAGTATTTT. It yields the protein CASSISGRLDTQYF.